The text below deals with one T cell receptor beta chain. These data belong to a study of CD8 T cells in Susac syndrome. In germline, CDR1 is SGDLS, CDR2 YYNGEE. V was pared by 2 bases and J by 0 bases, with 11 bases between. The CDR3 consists of 15 residues. An amount of RNA that ranged from 0.5 to 1 ug was reverse transcribed with random hexamers. MiXCR, run by TCRdb on the immunoSEQ multiplex PCR reads, gives a single entry per CDR3 protein. This table has about 190,000 distinct CDR3 sequences, 91% appearing once. The sequence was obtained from a human donor with Susac syndrome. The sample consisted of CD4+ T cells from PBMCs. This sequence joins TRBV9 and TRBJ1-2; D call uncertain. The CDR3 nucleotides read TGTGCCAGCAGCGTCGACACGCTATCTAACTATGGCTACACCTTC. Protein sequence: CASSVDTLSNYGYTF.